This entry concerns a single TCR beta chain. Sequencing of TCR beta was undertaken in CD8+ and CD4+ T cells derived from blood. The CDR3 has 15 residues. Germline V gene data show CDR1 as MGHRA and CDR2 as YSYEKL. Trimming removed 0 bases from V and 4 bases from J, with 10 bases in between. The sample originates from a study of CD8 T cells in Susac syndrome. RNA in amounts of roughly 0.45 to 1 ug was reverse transcribed with random hexamers. TCRdb re-analysed the immunoSEQ multiplex PCR reads in MiXCR, keeping a single row per CDR3 protein. Seen here are 150,000 to 190,000 distinct CDR3 sequences, around 95% observed once, and the top ten hold over 0.12%.

This chain joins TRBV4-1 and TRBJ1-5, with D hard to call. The clonotype comes from a human donor with multiple sclerosis. Source material: CD8+ T cells from PBMCs. CDR3 protein: CASSQDRGSNQPQHF. DNA of the CDR3: TGCGCCAGCAGCCAAGATCGGGGAAGTAATCAGCCCCAGCATTTT.